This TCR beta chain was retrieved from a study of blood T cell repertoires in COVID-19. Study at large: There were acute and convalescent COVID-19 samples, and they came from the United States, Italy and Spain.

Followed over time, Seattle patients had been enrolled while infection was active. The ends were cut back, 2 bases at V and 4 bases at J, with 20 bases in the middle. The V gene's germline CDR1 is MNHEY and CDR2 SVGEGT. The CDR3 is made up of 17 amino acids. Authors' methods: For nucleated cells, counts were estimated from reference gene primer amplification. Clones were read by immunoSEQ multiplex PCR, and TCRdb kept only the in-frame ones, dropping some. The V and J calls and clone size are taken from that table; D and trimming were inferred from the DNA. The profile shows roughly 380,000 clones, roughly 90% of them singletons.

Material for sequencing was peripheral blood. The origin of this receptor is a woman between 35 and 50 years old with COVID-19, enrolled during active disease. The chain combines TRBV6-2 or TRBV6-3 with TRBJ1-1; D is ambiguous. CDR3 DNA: TGTGCCAGCAGTTACCAGAGAGGACCGACGGGAGTCACTGAAGCTTTCTTT. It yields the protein CASSYQRGPTGVTEAFF.